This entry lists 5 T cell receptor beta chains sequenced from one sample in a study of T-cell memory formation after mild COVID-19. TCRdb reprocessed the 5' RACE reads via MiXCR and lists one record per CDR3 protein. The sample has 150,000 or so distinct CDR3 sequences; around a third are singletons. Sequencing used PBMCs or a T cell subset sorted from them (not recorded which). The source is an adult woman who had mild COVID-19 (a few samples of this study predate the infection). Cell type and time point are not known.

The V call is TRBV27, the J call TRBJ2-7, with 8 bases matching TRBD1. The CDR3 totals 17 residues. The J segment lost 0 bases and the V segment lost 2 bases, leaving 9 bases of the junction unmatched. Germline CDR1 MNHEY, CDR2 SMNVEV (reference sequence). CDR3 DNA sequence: TGTGCCAGCAGTTTAGCCGCAGGGGGCCGTAGCTCCTACGAGCAGTACTTC. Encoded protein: CASSLAAGGRSSYEQYF.

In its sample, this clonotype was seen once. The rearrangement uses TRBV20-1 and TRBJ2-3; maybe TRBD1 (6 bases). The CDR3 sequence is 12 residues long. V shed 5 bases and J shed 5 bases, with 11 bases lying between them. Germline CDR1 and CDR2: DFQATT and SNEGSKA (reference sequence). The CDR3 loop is CSAHIRGDTQYF. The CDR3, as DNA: TGCAGTGCTCATATCAGGGGAGATACGCAGTATTTT.

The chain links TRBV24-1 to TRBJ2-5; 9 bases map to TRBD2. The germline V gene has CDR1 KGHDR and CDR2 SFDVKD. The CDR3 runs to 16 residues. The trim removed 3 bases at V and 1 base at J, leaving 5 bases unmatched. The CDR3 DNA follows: TGTGCCACCAGTGATCCCGTAGCGGGAGCCCAAGAGACCCAGTACTTC. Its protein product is CATSDPVAGAQETQYF.

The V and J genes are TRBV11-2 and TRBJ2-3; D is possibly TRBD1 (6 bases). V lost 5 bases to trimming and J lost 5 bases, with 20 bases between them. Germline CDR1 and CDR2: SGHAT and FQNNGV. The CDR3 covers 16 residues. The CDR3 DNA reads TGTGCCAGCAGCCGGCTCCTCGACCCACAGGGAGATACGCAGTATTTT. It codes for CASSRLLDPQGDTQYF.

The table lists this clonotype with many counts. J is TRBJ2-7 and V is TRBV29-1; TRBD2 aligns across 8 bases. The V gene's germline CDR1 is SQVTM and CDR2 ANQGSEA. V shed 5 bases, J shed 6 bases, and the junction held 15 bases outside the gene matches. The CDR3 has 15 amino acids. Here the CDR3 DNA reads TGCAGCGTTAGAGACAAAGGAGCGGGACTAGTCGAGCAGTACTTC. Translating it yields CSVRDKGAGLVEQYF.